The source of this T cell receptor (beta chain) is a study of identical twins. TCRdb passed the 5' RACE reads through MiXCR, listing each CDR3 protein once. The table shows 690,000 or so distinct CDR3 sequences, with over 8.5% occurring only once. The donors were all healthy and Caucasian. V gave up 3 bases and J gave up 9 bases; unmatched junction bases: 4. The CDR3 contains 14 residues. Germline V gives CDR1 MDHEN, CDR2 SYDVKM. The data also belong to a second study, concerning yellow fever vaccine responses in identical twins.

The chain combines TRBV28 with TRBJ1-6, with 8 bases that match TRBD1. Source material: PBMCs. This TCR came from a woman younger than 30 in good health. This chain's CDR3 is CASSFIDRGSPLHF. The DNA for the CDR3 is TGTGCCAGCAGTTTTATCGACAGGGGTTCACCCCTCCACTTT.